The sequence of this T cell receptor (beta chain) was determined in a study of cytomegalovirus exposure and HLA in healthy donors. At the level of the study: Of all 400 or so donors who were genotyped, roughly 81% belonged to the Caucasian-associated ancestry cluster.

The study ran its PCR with 60 Vbeta and 13 Jbeta primers. The table came from immunoSEQ multiplex PCR; TCRdb's copy has only in-frame clones and leaves some out. The sample carries 150,000 to 200,000 clones, around 85% recorded once. For this clone: Its specificity is not known.

CDR1 and CDR2 (germline): MNHNS, SASEGT. The germline V and J ends were trimmed by 2 bases and 10 bases, with 14 bases remaining between them. This CDR3 has 13 residues. General study results and limits: A later examination showed that TCR association rates differed by HLA locus, with DRB1 most and HLA-C fewest. Information on immune exposure was restricted to one variable (CMV serostatus). Researchers counted roughly 150 TCR beta chains as cytomegalovirus-associated.

Sequencing was done on a sample of PBMCs. J is TRBJ1-2 and V is TRBV6-1; D gene ambiguous. The sequence was obtained from a man in his late teens or twenties in good health and CMV-seropositive. The CDR3 protein is CASSEKNIGDYTF. The CDR3, as DNA: TGTGCCAGCAGTGAAAAAAACATCGGGGACTACACCTTC.